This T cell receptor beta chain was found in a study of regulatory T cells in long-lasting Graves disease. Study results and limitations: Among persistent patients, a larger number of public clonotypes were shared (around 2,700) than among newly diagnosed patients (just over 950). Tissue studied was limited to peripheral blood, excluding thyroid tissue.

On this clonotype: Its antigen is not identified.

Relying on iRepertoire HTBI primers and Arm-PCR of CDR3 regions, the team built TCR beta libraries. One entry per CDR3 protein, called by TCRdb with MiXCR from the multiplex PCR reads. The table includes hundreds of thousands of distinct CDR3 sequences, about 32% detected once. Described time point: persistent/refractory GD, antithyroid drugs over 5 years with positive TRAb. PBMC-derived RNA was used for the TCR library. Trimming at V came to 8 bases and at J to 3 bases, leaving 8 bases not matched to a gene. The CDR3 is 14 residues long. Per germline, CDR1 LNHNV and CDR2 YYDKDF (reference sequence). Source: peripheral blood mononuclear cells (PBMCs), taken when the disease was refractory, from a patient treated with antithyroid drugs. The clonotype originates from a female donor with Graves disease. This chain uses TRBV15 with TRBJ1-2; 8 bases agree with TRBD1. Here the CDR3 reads CATVQDREYYGYTF. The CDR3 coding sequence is TGTGCCACCGTTCAGGACAGGGAGTACTATGGCTACACCTTC. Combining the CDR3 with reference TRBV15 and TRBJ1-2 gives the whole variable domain DAMVIQNPRYQVTQFGKPVTLSCSQTLNHNVMYWYQQKSSQAPKLLFHYYDKDFNNEADTPDNFQSRRPNTSFCFLDIRSPGLGDTAMYLCATVQDREYYGYTFGSGTRLTVV.